This TCR beta chain stems from a study of T cell changes during pregnancy in multiple sclerosis. Trimming took 6 bases from V and 7 from J, leaving 19 bases between them. From germline, CDR1 is SGHNT and CDR2 YYREEE (reference sequence). The CDR3 sequence is 14 residues long. Repertoires were generated with immunoSEQ multiplex PCR, while TCRdb's copy carries only in-frame clones and drops some. The sample gives around 31,000 clones, roughly nine tenths of which show up once; 0.65% to 0.9% is in the top ten. The material was CD4+ T cells from peripheral blood mononuclear cells, obtained in the first trimester of pregnancy. The chain combines TRBV5-4 with TRBJ2-5; D might be TRBD2 (6 bases). This clonotype originated in a female donor with multiple sclerosis, enrolled in a pregnancy study. The chain's CDR3 is CASTNLEGLGTQYF. The CDR3 DNA reads as TGTGCCAGCACCAATCTGGAGGGATTGGGGACCCAGTACTTC.